This T cell receptor beta chain was sequenced in a study of vaccination and CD4 T cells after COVID-19. Study conclusions and caveats: The median proportion of reactive clones detected only post-vaccination in convalescent patients was more than 65%.

The length of the CDR3 is 12 residues. V shed 5 bases and J shed 5 bases, with 7 bases lying between them. Germline values: CDR1 SGHTA, CDR2 FQGNSA. This clonotype was counted a few times. Its cognate antigen is unknown. TCRdb called the PCR reads again in MiXCR, with one record for every CDR3 protein. The sample shows approximately 19,000 distinct CDR3 sequences, 60% of them seen only once. The input for sequencing was CD4+ T cells from blood, taken after SARS-CoV-2 vaccination. This TCR was recovered from a human donor who had recovered from COVID-19. V gene TRBV7-2 combines with J gene TRBJ1-3; D not resolved. Here the CDR3 reads CASSKSRNTIYF. CDR3 sequence (DNA): TGTGCCAGCAGCAAGAGTAGAAACACCATATATTTT.